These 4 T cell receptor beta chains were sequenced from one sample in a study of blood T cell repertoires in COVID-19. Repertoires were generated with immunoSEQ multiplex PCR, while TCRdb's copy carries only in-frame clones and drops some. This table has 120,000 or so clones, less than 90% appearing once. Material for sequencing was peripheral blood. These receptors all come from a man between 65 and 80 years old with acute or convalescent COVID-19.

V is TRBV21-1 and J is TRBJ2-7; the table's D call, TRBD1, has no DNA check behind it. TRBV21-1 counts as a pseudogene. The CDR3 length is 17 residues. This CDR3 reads CASSKELRWAGPYEQYF. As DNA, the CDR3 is TGTGCCAGCAGCAAAGAATTGCGTTGGGCAGGGCCCTACGAGCAGTACTTC.

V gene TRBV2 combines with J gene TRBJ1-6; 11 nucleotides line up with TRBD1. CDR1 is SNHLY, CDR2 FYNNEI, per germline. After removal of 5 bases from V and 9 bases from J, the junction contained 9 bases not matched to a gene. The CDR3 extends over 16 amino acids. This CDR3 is CASSRPGQGVSSPLHF. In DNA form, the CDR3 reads TGTGCCAGCAGTAGGCCGGGACAGGGGGTGAGTTCACCCCTCCACTTT.

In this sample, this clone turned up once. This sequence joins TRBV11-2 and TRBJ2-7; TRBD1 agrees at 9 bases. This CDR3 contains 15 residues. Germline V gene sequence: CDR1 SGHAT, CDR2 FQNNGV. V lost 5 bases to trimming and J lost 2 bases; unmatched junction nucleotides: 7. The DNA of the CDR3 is TGTGCCAGCAGCGCCCCGGACAGGGGCGCCTACGAGCAGTACTTC. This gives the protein CASSAPDRGAYEQYF.

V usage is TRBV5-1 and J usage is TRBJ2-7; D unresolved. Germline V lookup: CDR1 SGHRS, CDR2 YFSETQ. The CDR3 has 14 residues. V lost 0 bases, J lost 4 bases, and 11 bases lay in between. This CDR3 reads CASSLVASAYEQYF. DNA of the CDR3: TGCGCCAGCAGCTTGGTGGCCTCCGCTTACGAGCAGTACTTC. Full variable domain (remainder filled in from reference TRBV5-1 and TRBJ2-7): KAGVTQTPRYLIKTRGQQVTLSCSPISGHRSVSWYQQTPGQGLQFLFEYFSETQRNKGNFPGRFSGRQFSNSRSEMNVSTLELGDSALYLCASSLVASAYEQYFGPGTRLTVT.